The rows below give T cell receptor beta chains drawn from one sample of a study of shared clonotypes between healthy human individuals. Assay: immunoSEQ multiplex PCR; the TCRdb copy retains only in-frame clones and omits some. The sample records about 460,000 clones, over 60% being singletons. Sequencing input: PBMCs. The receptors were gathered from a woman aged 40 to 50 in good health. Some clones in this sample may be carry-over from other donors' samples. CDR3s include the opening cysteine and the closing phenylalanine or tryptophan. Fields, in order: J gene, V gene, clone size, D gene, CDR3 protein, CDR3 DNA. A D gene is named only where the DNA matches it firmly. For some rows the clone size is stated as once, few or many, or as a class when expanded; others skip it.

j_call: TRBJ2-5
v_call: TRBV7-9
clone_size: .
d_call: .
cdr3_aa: CASSLDLGSETQYF
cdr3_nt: TGTGCCAGCAGCTTAGATCTGGGGAGCGAGACCCAGTACTTC

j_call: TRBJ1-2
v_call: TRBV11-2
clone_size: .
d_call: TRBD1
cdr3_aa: CASTINTPPPGQDGYTF
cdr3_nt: TGTGCCAGCACCATTAACACCCCTCCCCCGGGACAGGATGGCTACACCTTC

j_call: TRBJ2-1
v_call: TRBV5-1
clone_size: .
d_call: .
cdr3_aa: CASSPLGQGNNNEQFF
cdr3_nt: TGCGCCAGCAGCCCATTGGGGCAGGGGAACAACAATGAGCAGTTCTTC

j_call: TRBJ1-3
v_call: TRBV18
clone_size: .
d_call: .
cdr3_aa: CASSPRGAGNTIYF
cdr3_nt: TGTGCCAGCTCACCTCGGGGGGCTGGAAACACCATATATTTT

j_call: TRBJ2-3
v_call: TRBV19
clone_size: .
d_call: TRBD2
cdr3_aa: CASSLRLAGADTQYF
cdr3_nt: TGTGCCAGTAGTCTCCGACTAGCGGGAGCAGATACGCAGTATTTT

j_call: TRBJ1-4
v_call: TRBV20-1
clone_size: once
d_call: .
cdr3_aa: CSARVYEKLFF
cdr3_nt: TGCAGTGCAAGGGTATATGAAAAACTGTTTTTT

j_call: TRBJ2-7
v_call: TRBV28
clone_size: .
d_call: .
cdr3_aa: CASSWSSGVYEQYF
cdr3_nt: TGTGCCAGCAGTTGGAGTTCGGGAGTCTACGAGCAGTACTTC

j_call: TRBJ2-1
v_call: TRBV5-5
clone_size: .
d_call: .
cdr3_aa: CASSSRGGVSGTYNEQFF
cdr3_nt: TGTGCCAGCAGCTCCCGTGGGGGAGTTAGCGGCACCTACAATGAGCAGTTCTTC

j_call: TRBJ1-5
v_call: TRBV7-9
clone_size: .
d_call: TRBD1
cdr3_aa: CASKRPGGGNQPQHF
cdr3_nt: TGTGCCAGCAAACGACCAGGGGGGGGCAATCAGCCCCAGCATTTT

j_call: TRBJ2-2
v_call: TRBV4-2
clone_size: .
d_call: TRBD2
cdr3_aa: CASSPGLLAGVYSGELFF
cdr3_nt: TGTGCCAGCAGCCCCGGGTTGCTAGCGGGAGTATATAGCGGGGAGCTGTTTTTT

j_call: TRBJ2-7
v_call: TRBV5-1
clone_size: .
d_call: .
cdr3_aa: CASSLLTEQYF
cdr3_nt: TGCGCCAGCAGCCTCCTAACAGAGCAGTACTTC

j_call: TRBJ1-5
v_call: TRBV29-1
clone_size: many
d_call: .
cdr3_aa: CSVGTDSNQPQHF
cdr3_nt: TGCAGCGTTGGGACGGATAGCAATCAGCCCCAGCATTTT

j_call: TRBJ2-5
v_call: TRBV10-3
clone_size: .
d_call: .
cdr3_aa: CAISETGAVQETQYF
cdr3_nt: TGTGCCATCAGTGAGACGGGAGCTGTCCAAGAGACCCAGTACTTC

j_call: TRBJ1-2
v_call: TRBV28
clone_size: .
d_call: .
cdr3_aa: CASSPPGRHYGYTF
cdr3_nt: TGTGCCAGCAGTCCCCCGGGGCGGCATTATGGCTACACCTTC

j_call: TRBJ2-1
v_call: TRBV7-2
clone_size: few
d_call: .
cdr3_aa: CASSLVVGKGNEQFF
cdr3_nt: TGTGCCAGCAGCTTAGTGGTTGGGAAAGGCAATGAGCAGTTCTTC

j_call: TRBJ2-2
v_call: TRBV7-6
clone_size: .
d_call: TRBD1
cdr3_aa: CASNSGTGNTGELFF
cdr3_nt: TGTGCCAGCAACTCCGGGACAGGGAACACCGGGGAGCTGTTTTTT

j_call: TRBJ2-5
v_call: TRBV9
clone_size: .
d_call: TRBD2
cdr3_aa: CASSVELAGAGQETQYF
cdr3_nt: TGTGCCAGCAGCGTAGAACTAGCGGGAGCTGGCCAAGAGACCCAGTACTTC

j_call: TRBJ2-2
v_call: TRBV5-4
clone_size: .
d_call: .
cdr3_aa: CASSQLIGQNTGELFF
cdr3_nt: TGTGCCAGCAGCCAATTAATCGGACAGAACACCGGGGAGCTGTTTTTT

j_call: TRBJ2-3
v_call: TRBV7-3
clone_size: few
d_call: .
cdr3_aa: CASSLGPSTDTQYF
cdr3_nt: TGTGCCAGCAGCTTAGGCCCCTCCACAGATACGCAGTATTTT

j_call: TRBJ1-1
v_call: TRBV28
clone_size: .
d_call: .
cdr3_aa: CASSSGLRRTEAFF
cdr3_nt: TGTGCCAGCAGTTCCGGGCTCAGGAGAACTGAAGCTTTCTTT

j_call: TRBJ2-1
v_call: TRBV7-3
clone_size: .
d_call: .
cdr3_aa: CASSEQAGGYNEQFF
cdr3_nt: TGTGCCAGCAGCGAACAGGCTGGGGGCTACAATGAGCAGTTCTTC

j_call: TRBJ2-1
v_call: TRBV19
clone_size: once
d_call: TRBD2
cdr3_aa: CASSIGGLALGEQFF
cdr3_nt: TGTGCCAGTAGTATTGGGGGACTAGCATTGGGTGAGCAGTTCTTC

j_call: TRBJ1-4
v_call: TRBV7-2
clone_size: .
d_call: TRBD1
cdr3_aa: CASSIRQGLNEKLFF
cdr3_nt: TGTGCCAGCAGCATAAGACAGGGGCTGAATGAAAAACTGTTTTTT